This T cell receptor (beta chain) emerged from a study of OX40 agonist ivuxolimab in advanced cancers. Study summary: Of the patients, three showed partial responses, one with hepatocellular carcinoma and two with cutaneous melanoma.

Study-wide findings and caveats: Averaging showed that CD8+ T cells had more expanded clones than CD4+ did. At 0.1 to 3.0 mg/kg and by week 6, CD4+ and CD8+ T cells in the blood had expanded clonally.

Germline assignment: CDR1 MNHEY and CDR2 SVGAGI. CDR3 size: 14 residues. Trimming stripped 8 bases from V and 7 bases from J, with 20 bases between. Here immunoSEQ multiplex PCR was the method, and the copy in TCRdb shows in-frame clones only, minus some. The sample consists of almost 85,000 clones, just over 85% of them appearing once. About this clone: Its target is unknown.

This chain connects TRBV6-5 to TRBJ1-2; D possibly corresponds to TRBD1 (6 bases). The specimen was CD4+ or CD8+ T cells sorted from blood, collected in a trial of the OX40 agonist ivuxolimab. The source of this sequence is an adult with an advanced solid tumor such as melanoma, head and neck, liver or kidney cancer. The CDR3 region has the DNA TGTGCCAGCCGAATCAGGGGCCATGAGGGTGGCTACACCTTC. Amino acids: CASRIRGHEGGYTF.